One TCR beta chain is described in this entry. This clone showed up just once. Which antigen it targets is not known. The sample holds no much larger clone one base away, and base qualities are not on file. These data belong to a study of blood T cell repertoires in COVID-19 (dated by TCRdb to between 2020 and 2021). About the full investigation: Collaborator samples came from the United States, Italy and Spain and covered acute and convalescent phases of COVID-19. The dataset comprised deeply sampled blood TCRbeta repertoires from subjects exposed to, actively infected with, or recovered from COVID-19. The material from the prospective study consisted of cDNA or gDNA derived from T cells, B-cell-depleted T cells, or PBMCs. Samples were obtained from the ongoing ImmuneRACE study (first 160 participants) and from about 1,300 subjects provided by 6 global collaborators. Sample metadata almost always included a de-identified subject ID, COVID-19 status, age in years and sex. Where available, HLA class I and class II types were obtained from metadata supplied by the sample provider rather than from assay-based typing. A freely available public database, intended as a resource for researchers studying the immune response to SARS-CoV-2, is where the repertoires were released.

Here is what the overall study found, with its caveats: How much clinical and demographic metadata was included differed by source and by participant, and the metadata was provided uncurated.

TCRbeta CDR3 regions were amplified from genomic DNA by means of the immunoSEQ Assay, a bias-controlled multiplex PCR. The study's processing was this. The number of nucleated cells in each sample was estimated by amplification of reference gene primers within the assay. To quantify the absolute abundance of each unique TCRbeta CDR3 rearrangement, sequence reads were collapsed and filtered. For each sample, productive Simpson clonality was calculated as the square root of Simpson's diversity index across productive rearrangements. As stored in TCRdb, this immuneACCESS dataset retains in-frame rearrangements with V and J assigned. A fraction of the clones does not appear; measured against another copy, unresolved V genes explain less than half of the discrepancy, and the remainder lacks a known reason. The V and J calls and clone size are taken from that table; D and trimming were inferred from the DNA. This sample has under 70,000 clones in its table, and about nine tenths of those were observed once. About 7.3% of the sample lies in the top ten.

CDR1 SGHTA and CDR2 FQGTGA were looked up in the germline V gene. V is trimmed back by 4 bases and J by 2 bases, and the junction contains 3 bases that no gene match accounts for. From the cysteine up to the phenylalanine, the CDR3 has a length of 16 residues. Solely the CDR3 DNA is kept, with 48 bases framed from the first base. Each collaborating institution followed its own protocols to collect whole blood in K2EDTA tubes. Collaborator samples were shipped for TCRbeta analysis as frozen whole blood, isolated PBMCs, or DNA extracted from either sample type. The rearranged segments are TRBV7-3 and TRBJ1-6; TRBD1 matches 9 bases in the middle. Sequenced material: peripheral blood. This receptor was identified in a woman aged 60-70 years with active or convalescent COVID-19. The sequence in DNA is TGTGCCAGCAGCTCCGGACAGGGGCCCTATAATTCACCCCTCCACTTT. Its translation reads: CASSSGQGPYNSPLHF.